This T cell receptor beta chain was found in a study of shared clonotypes between healthy human individuals. CD45RO-negative CD8 cells positively selected for CCR7 made up the naive population, which excluded terminally differentiated effector memory CD45RA+ cells. A note on this clone: What it recognizes is unknown.

Study-wide results and limits: Sharing across four donors was highest in naive CD4 (about 5%) and lowest in memory CD8 (approximately 0.4%). Among donors, the sharing of clonotypes was expected to be influenced by sequencing depth. Rarefaction showed sorted-subset sequencing was incomplete despite large depth.

Germline-derived CDR1 and CDR2 are LNHDA and SQIVND (reference sequence). J gave up 0 bases and V 3 bases, and 6 bases lay outside the gene matches. This CDR3 is 16 amino acids long. In the source study's methods: In the immunoSEQ data, sequences were junction-only and lacked quality scores, so filtering differed. This table comes from immunoSEQ multiplex PCR, and its TCRdb copy is limited to in-frame clones, with some not included. D and trimming come from the DNA, and the V and J calls and clone size come from that table. The data contain some 600,000 clones, approximately 96% of them seen just once; the ten biggest clones take up less than 0.13%.

V and J are TRBV19 and TRBJ1-1; TRBD1 agrees at 8 bases. The sequencing sample was made of naive CD8+ T cells sorted from blood. This clonotype originated in a woman aged 25 to 39 in good health. CDR3: CASSIRTGGVNTEAFF. The CDR3 DNA reads TGTGCCAGTAGTATTAGAACAGGGGGGGTGAACACTGAAGCTTTCTTT.